This entry lists 21 T cell receptor beta chains sequenced from one sample in a study of untreated major depressive disorder. The study, taken as a whole, reports: TRBV05-01 (Vbeta 5.1) usage was higher in CD4+ T cells of depressed patients than controls.

Antigen specificity for these receptors is unknown. Assay: immunoSEQ multiplex PCR; the TCRdb copy retains only in-frame clones and omits some. The table records under 25,000 clones, more than 85% of them present only once. The sequencing sample was made of CD4+ T cells from PBMCs. The receptors stem from a woman aged 40 to 49 with major depressive disorder.

The genes are TRBV5-6 and TRBJ2-2; D not certain. Trimming shortened V by 2 bases and J by 4 bases, and 21 bases separated the two germline ends. This CDR3 spans 18 amino acids. Germline V gene lookup returns CDR1 SGHDT and CDR2 YYEEEE. CDR3 sequence: CASSFWVGSVRSTGELFF. CDR3 bases: TGTGCCAGCAGCTTCTGGGTAGGGTCGGTAAGAAGCACCGGGGAGCTGTTTTTT.

This clone has just a few counts. V gene TRBV18 combines with J gene TRBJ1-1; TRBD1 might be the D (5 bases). CDR3 size: 15 residues. The germline V gene encodes CDR1 KGHSH and CDR2 LQKENI. Between the trimmed V and J ends, which lost 1 base and 6 bases, there was a span of 15 bases. CDR3 in DNA: TGTGCCAGCTCACCACTCCCTAGGGGAATGGCTGAAGCTTTCTTT. It codes for CASSPLPRGMAEAFF.

The sample holds one count of this clone. The V call is TRBV29-1, the J call TRBJ2-7; D not resolved. The germline V gene encodes CDR1 SQVTM and CDR2 ANQGSEA. V lost 3 bases and J 4 bases, leaving 10 bases between the germline ends. CDR3 length equals 12 residues. DNA of the CDR3: TGCAGCGTTGAGGATCCGGGTTACGAGCAGTACTTC. This gives the protein CSVEDPGYEQYF.

V and J are TRBV29-1 and TRBJ2-1; D is unclear. This CDR3 has 12 residues. Trimming took 3 bases from V and 10 from J, leaving 13 bases between them. Germline V gene sequence: CDR1 SQVTM, CDR2 ANQGSEA. CDR3 residues: CSVDPVSREQFF. CDR3 nucleotides: TGCAGCGTTGATCCAGTCTCTAGAGAGCAGTTCTTC.

The rearrangement joins TRBV2 to TRBJ1-4; the D is unclear. V lost 7 bases, J lost 2 bases, and 11 bases lay in between. The CDR3 runs to 14 residues. The germline V gene has CDR1 SNHLY and CDR2 FYNNEI. The CDR3 region is CASKWTDTNEKLFF. Here the CDR3 DNA reads TGTGCCAGCAAATGGACTGACACTAATGAAAAACTGTTTTTT.

This clone was detected once. The chain uses TRBV10-1 and TRBJ1-2, with D unclear. The germline V gene has CDR1 WNHNN and CDR2 SYGVQD (reference sequence). The CDR3 sequence is 13 residues long. V was clipped by 5 bases and J by 3 bases, with 10 bases between them. CDR3 nucleotide sequence: TGCGCCAGCAGTTTGGACGGACACTATGGCTACACCTTC. Translated: CASSLDGHYGYTF.

The chain combines TRBV29-1 with TRBJ1-3; D is unresolved. The CDR3 has 12 residues. Germline loops: CDR1 SQVTM, CDR2 ANQGSEA. V lost 2 bases, J lost 4 bases, and 6 bases lay in between. CDR3 protein: CSVELQGNTIYF. The CDR3 nucleotides are TGCAGCGTTGAATTGCAAGGAAACACCATATATTTT.

This clone was counted a single time. The rearrangement joins TRBV27 to TRBJ1-6, with no clear D. Trimming took off 7 bases at V and 12 bases at J, with 19 bases between the two ends. From germline, CDR1 is MNHEY and CDR2 SMNVEV (reference sequence). The CDR3 is 14 residues long. The CDR3 protein is CASKGPTPRGPLHF. For the CDR3, the DNA is TGTGCCAGCAAAGGACCCACCCCACGGGGACCCCTCCACTTT.

The chain's CDR3 is CASSLAAGGGTGELFF. In DNA form, the CDR3 reads TGTGCCAGCAGCTTAGCAGCGGGAGGTGGCACCGGGGAGCTGTTTTTT. The gene calls are TRBV11-2 and TRBJ2-2, with TRBD2 matching 9 bases. Germline CDR1 and CDR2: SGHAT and FQNNGV. This CDR3 has 16 residues. The trim removed 1 base at V and 4 bases at J, leaving 4 bases unmatched. Based on the CDR3 plus reference TRBV11-2 and TRBJ2-2, the full variable domain is EAGVAQSPRYKIIEKRQSVAFWCNPISGHATLYWYQQILGQGPKLLIQFQNNGVVDDSQLPKDRFSAERLKGVDSTLKIQPAKLEDSAVYLCASSLAAGGGTGELFFGEGSRLTVL.

The rearrangement uses TRBV18 and TRBJ1-1, with TRBD1 identical over 10 bases. The CDR3 contains 15 residues. The V gene's germline CDR1 is KGHSH and CDR2 LQKENI. Losses at the gene ends were 5 bases for V and 4 bases for J; bases not matched to a gene: 7. The CDR3 loop is CASSSRQGAATEAFF. DNA for the CDR3: TGTGCCAGCTCAAGCCGACAGGGGGCGGCCACTGAAGCTTTCTTT.

This chain joins TRBV5-1 and TRBJ2-1, with D possibly being TRBD1 (6 bases). The germline V and J ends were trimmed by 4 bases and 8 bases, with 19 bases remaining between them. The CDR3 has 15 residues. In germline, CDR1 is SGHRS, CDR2 YFSETQ. CDR3 residues: CASSRTGHEADEQFF. CDR3 nucleotide sequence: TGCGCCAGCAGCCGGACGGGACACGAGGCAGATGAGCAGTTCTTC.

The chain uses TRBV10-3 and TRBJ1-4; no reliable D call. The germline gives CDR1 ENHRY, CDR2 SYGVKD. Between the trimmed V and J ends, which lost 3 bases and 1 base, there was a span of 15 bases. The CDR3 has 17 amino acids. The CDR3 region has the DNA TGTGCCATCAGTGAATTAATGTCGGGAGGAACTAATGAAAAACTGTTTTTT. Protein product: CAISELMSGGTNEKLFF.

This chain links TRBV5-1 with TRBJ1-2, with D unresolved. V gave up 0 bases and J gave up 0 bases, with 6 bases separating them. The CDR3 totals 14 residues. CDR1 is SGHRS and CDR2 is YFSETQ in the germline V gene. Written as DNA, the CDR3 is TGCGCCAGCAGCTTGGCAGAAGCTAACTATGGCTACACCTTC. It codes for CASSLAEANYGYTF. The full variable domain, in which reference TRBV5-1 and TRBJ1-2 provide the parts outside the CDR3, is KAGVTQTPRYLIKTRGQQVTLSCSPISGHRSVSWYQQTPGQGLQFLFEYFSETQRNKGNFPGRFSGRQFSNSRSEMNVSTLELGDSALYLCASSLAEANYGYTFGSGTRLTVV.

This chain connects TRBV7-9 to TRBJ1-2; D possibly corresponds to TRBD1 (6 bases). With 2 bases removed from V and 8 bases from J, the gap between germline ends came to 15 bases. The length of the CDR3 is 14 residues. Germline CDR1 SEHNR, CDR2 FQNEAQ (reference sequence). The CDR3 loop reads CASSLNRELGGYTF. For the CDR3, the DNA is TGTGCCAGCAGCTTAAACAGGGAGCTTGGGGGCTACACCTTC.

The J gene is TRBJ2-5, the V gene TRBV25-1, with 8 bases lining up with TRBD1. The ends lost 6 bases at V and 5 bases at J; junction bases unmatched: 11. CDR1 and CDR2 from the germline V gene are MGHDK and SYGVNS. CDR3 length: 15 residues. The CDR3 protein is CASSPIQGVLETQYF. The CDR3 bases are TGTGCCAGCAGCCCGATACAGGGGGTTCTGGAGACCCAGTACTTC.

The chain carries TRBV7-8 and TRBJ1-5; D is possibly TRBD1 (6 bases). The V and J ends lost 2 bases and 0 bases respectively, with 14 bases between them. Germline V lookup: CDR1 SGHVS, CDR2 FQNEAQ. CDR3 length: 17 amino acids. The CDR3, as DNA: TGTGCCAGCAGCTTAAAAATGGGGGCGATTAGCAATCAGCCCCAGCATTTT. Its translation: CASSLKMGAISNQPQHF.

The chain is built from TRBV10-3 and TRBJ2-3; the match to TRBD1 covers 9 bases. The CDR3 contains 18 residues. Germline V lookup: CDR1 ENHRY, CDR2 SYGVKD. V was pared by 4 bases and J by 1 base, with 12 bases of the junction left unmatched. In DNA, the CDR3 is TGTGCCATCAGTGGTGATCGTAAGCGACAGGGGGGCACAGATACGCAGTATTTT. Its translation: CAISGDRKRQGGTDTQYF.

The chain carries TRBV18 and TRBJ1-6; the match to TRBD1 covers 11 bases. In germline, CDR1 is KGHSH, CDR2 LQKENI. V shed 2 bases, J shed 7 bases, and the junction held 1 base outside the gene matches. This CDR3 is 15 amino acids long. CDR3 residues: CASSPGTGGNSPLHF. The CDR3 coding sequence is TGTGCCAGCTCACCAGGGACAGGGGGAAATTCACCCCTCCACTTT. Looking up the rest from reference TRBV18 and TRBJ1-6 gives the full variable domain: NAGVMQNPRHLVRRRGQEARLRCSPMKGHSHVYWYRQLPEEGLKFMVYLQKENIIDESGMPKERFSAEFPKEGPSILRIQQVVRGDSAAYFCASSPGTGGNSPLHFGNGTRLTVT.

The V call is TRBV6-6, the J call TRBJ2-7; weak D call: TRBD2 (6 bases). This CDR3 is 12 amino acids long. Germline CDR1 reads MNHNY; CDR2 reads SVGAGI (reference sequence). V lost 7 bases to trimming and J lost 6 bases, with 13 bases between them. The CDR3 DNA is TGTGCCAGCACCAACCCCGGGGGCGAGCAGTACTTC. The encoded protein is CASTNPGGEQYF.

The chain is built from TRBV19 and TRBJ1-3, with D perhaps matching TRBD1 (6 bases). Germline CDR1 is LNHDA and CDR2 is SQIVND (reference sequence). V was pared by 2 bases and J by 6 bases, with 11 bases between. The length of the CDR3 is 14 residues. The CDR3: CASSIKQGVNTIYF. The CDR3 DNA is TGTGCCAGTAGTATAAAACAGGGCGTAAACACCATATATTTT.

The chain joins TRBV6-5 to TRBJ1-1, with a possible D match to TRBD1 (5 bases). The CDR3 runs 16 residues. Germline values: CDR1 MNHEY, CDR2 SVGAGI. The V end was cut by 2 bases, the J end by 1 base, with 14 bases between. CDR3 DNA: TGTGCCAGCAGTTACGTGCCTGGGGGACGGAACACTGAAGCTTTCTTT. It specifies CASSYVPGGRNTEAFF.